A selection of T cell receptor beta chains follows, all from one sample in a study of cytomegalovirus exposure and HLA in healthy donors. Sequencing used immunoSEQ multiplex PCR; TCRdb keeps in-frame clones, though not all of them. The table has roughly 140,000 clones, roughly 90% seen once. The sequencing input was PBMCs. These receptors originate from a man younger than 35 in good health and CMV-seronegative. Both conserved end residues are part of each CDR3. Each record gives: clone size, J gene, V gene, D gene, CDR3 protein, CDR3 DNA. A D gene is named only where the DNA matches it firmly. The size of a clone is reported for some rows only, either as once, few or many, or as a class for expanded clones.

abundance: .; j_gene: TRBJ1-4; v_gene: TRBV10-3; d_gene: TRBD1; CDR3aa: CAISETDSTTGEGEKLFF; CDR3nt: TGTGCCATCAGTGAGACCGACTCGACGACAGGGGAGGGGGAAAAACTGTTTTTT
abundance: .; j_gene: TRBJ1-3; v_gene: TRBV2; d_gene: TRBD1; CDR3aa: CASSGGTELGNTIYF; CDR3nt: TGTGCCAGCAGTGGCGGGACAGAGCTTGGAAACACCATATATTTT
abundance: .; j_gene: TRBJ2-2; v_gene: TRBV19; d_gene: .; CDR3aa: CASRWGLNTGELFF; CDR3nt: TGTGCCAGTAGGTGGGGGCTCAACACCGGGGAGCTGTTTTTT
abundance: .; j_gene: TRBJ1-5; v_gene: TRBV18; d_gene: TRBD1; CDR3aa: CASSSDRDQPQHF; CDR3nt: TGTGCCAGCTCATCGGACAGGGATCAGCCCCAGCATTTT
abundance: .; j_gene: TRBJ1-3; v_gene: TRBV7-2; d_gene: TRBD1; CDR3aa: CASSQTPRDRGPRNTIYF; CDR3nt: TGTGCCAGCAGCCAGACTCCCCGCGACAGGGGGCCACGAAACACCATATATTTT
abundance: once; j_gene: TRBJ1-2; v_gene: TRBV5-4; d_gene: TRBD1; CDR3aa: CASSAWTGEGYGYTF; CDR3nt: TGTGCCAGCAGCGCGTGGACAGGGGAAGGCTATGGCTACACCTTC
abundance: .; j_gene: TRBJ2-7; v_gene: TRBV5-1; d_gene: .; CDR3aa: CASSPMEVAYEQYF; CDR3nt: TGCGCCAGCAGCCCGATGGAGGTGGCCTACGAGCAGTACTTC
abundance: .; j_gene: TRBJ2-2; v_gene: TRBV30; d_gene: .; CDR3aa: CAWSVAGADTGELFF; CDR3nt: TGTGCCTGGAGTGTAGCTGGGGCGGACACCGGGGAGCTGTTTTTT
abundance: few; j_gene: TRBJ1-4; v_gene: TRBV10-3; d_gene: .; CDR3aa: CAISRMENEKLFF; CDR3nt: TGTGCCATCAGTAGAATGGAGAATGAAAAACTGTTTTTT
abundance: .; j_gene: TRBJ1-5; v_gene: TRBV6-5; d_gene: .; CDR3aa: CASSKQGNQPQHF; CDR3nt: TGTGCCAGCAGCAAACAGGGTAATCAGCCCCAGCATTTT
abundance: .; j_gene: TRBJ2-3; v_gene: TRBV29-1; d_gene: TRBD1; CDR3aa: CSGDRVGTDTQYF; CDR3nt: TGCAGCGGCGACAGGGTGGGCACAGATACGCAGTATTTT
abundance: .; j_gene: TRBJ1-5; v_gene: TRBV6-1; d_gene: TRBD1; CDR3aa: CASSDNRGGNQPQHF; CDR3nt: TGTGCCAGCAGCGACAACAGGGGCGGGAATCAGCCCCAGCATTTT
abundance: .; j_gene: TRBJ2-5; v_gene: TRBV9; d_gene: TRBD2; CDR3aa: CASSPGTSGVQETQYF; CDR3nt: TGTGCCAGCAGCCCGGGGACTAGCGGGGTCCAAGAGACCCAGTACTTC
abundance: few; j_gene: TRBJ2-7; v_gene: TRBV2; d_gene: .; CDR3aa: CASSDWTSSYEQYF; CDR3nt: TGTGCCAGCAGTGATTGGACATCGTCCTACGAGCAGTACTTC
abundance: .; j_gene: TRBJ2-1; v_gene: TRBV7-2; d_gene: .; CDR3aa: CASSLAPNEQFF; CDR3nt: TGTGCCAGCAGCTTAGCCCCTAATGAGCAGTTCTTC
abundance: .; j_gene: TRBJ1-1; v_gene: TRBV6-1; d_gene: .; CDR3aa: CASSERRNTEAFF; CDR3nt: TGTGCCAGCAGTGAAAGGAGAAACACTGAAGCTTTCTTT
abundance: once; j_gene: TRBJ1-1; v_gene: TRBV28; d_gene: .; CDR3aa: CATVRFGLNTEAFF; CDR3nt: TGTGCCACCGTGAGGTTTGGCCTTAACACTGAAGCTTTCTTT
abundance: once; j_gene: TRBJ1-2; v_gene: TRBV18; d_gene: TRBD1; CDR3aa: CASSSTGDNYGYTF; CDR3nt: TGTGCCAGCTCATCGACAGGGGACAACTATGGCTACACCTTC
abundance: .; j_gene: TRBJ1-2; v_gene: TRBV7-9; d_gene: .; CDR3aa: CASSPDSFGYGYTF; CDR3nt: TGTGCCAGCAGCCCCGACAGTTTCGGCTATGGCTACACCTTC
abundance: once; j_gene: TRBJ2-7; v_gene: TRBV2; d_gene: TRBD1; CDR3aa: CASSDSQGSYEQYF; CDR3nt: TGTGCCAGCAGTGATTCACAGGGGAGCTACGAGCAGTACTTC
abundance: .; j_gene: TRBJ1-5; v_gene: TRBV30; d_gene: .; CDR3aa: CAWSSKGVQPQHF; CDR3nt: TGTGCCTGGAGTTCGAAAGGGGTCCAGCCCCAGCATTTT
abundance: .; j_gene: TRBJ1-1; v_gene: TRBV5-1; d_gene: .; CDR3aa: CASSSRFSWDTEAFF; CDR3nt: TGCGCCAGCAGCTCGCGATTTAGCTGGGACACTGAAGCTTTCTTT
abundance: .; j_gene: TRBJ2-1; v_gene: TRBV9; d_gene: .; CDR3aa: CASSVGESPYNEQFF; CDR3nt: TGTGCCAGCAGCGTAGGGGAGAGCCCCTACAATGAGCAGTTCTTC
abundance: .; j_gene: TRBJ1-1; v_gene: TRBV7-9; d_gene: .; CDR3aa: CASSLDTTEAFF; CDR3nt: TGTGCCAGCAGCTTAGACACCACTGAAGCTTTCTTT
abundance: .; j_gene: TRBJ2-3; v_gene: TRBV4-3; d_gene: TRBD2; CDR3aa: CASSPYGLAGETDTQYF; CDR3nt: TGCGCCAGCAGCCCCTACGGACTAGCGGGAGAAACAGATACGCAGTATTTT
abundance: .; j_gene: TRBJ2-7; v_gene: TRBV9; d_gene: .; CDR3aa: CASSVVSGEPQYF; CDR3nt: TGTGCCAGCAGCGTAGTCTCCGGGGAACCGCAGTACTTC
abundance: once; j_gene: TRBJ2-3; v_gene: TRBV7-2; d_gene: TRBD2; CDR3aa: CASSTGTRPTDTQYF; CDR3nt: TGTGCCAGCAGCACCGGGACTAGGCCCACAGATACGCAGTATTTT
abundance: .; j_gene: TRBJ2-1; v_gene: TRBV2; d_gene: .; CDR3aa: CASNPRGHNEQFF; CDR3nt: TGTGCCAGCAACCCCAGGGGACACAATGAGCAGTTCTTC
abundance: .; j_gene: TRBJ2-5; v_gene: TRBV9; d_gene: .; CDR3aa: CASSVGLALETQYF; CDR3nt: TGTGCCAGCAGCGTAGGGTTAGCGTTGGAGACCCAGTACTTC
abundance: .; j_gene: TRBJ2-3; v_gene: TRBV14; d_gene: .; CDR3aa: CASSPPGVFTTDTQYF; CDR3nt: TGTGCCAGCAGCCCTCCGGGGGTCTTCACGACAGATACGCAGTATTTT
abundance: .; j_gene: TRBJ2-5; v_gene: TRBV5-6; d_gene: TRBD1; CDR3aa: CASSGTGFRETQYF; CDR3nt: TGTGCCAGCAGCGGGACAGGGTTCAGGGAGACCCAGTACTTC
abundance: .; j_gene: TRBJ1-3; v_gene: TRBV4-1; d_gene: .; CDR3aa: CASSPKERVSGNTIYF; CDR3nt: TGCGCCAGCAGCCCCAAGGAGAGGGTTTCTGGAAACACCATATATTTT
abundance: .; j_gene: TRBJ1-4; v_gene: TRBV5-1; d_gene: .; CDR3aa: CASSLTQNEKLFF; CDR3nt: TGCGCCAGCAGCTTGACACAGAATGAAAAACTGTTTTTT
abundance: once; j_gene: TRBJ1-5; v_gene: TRBV27; d_gene: TRBD1; CDR3aa: CASTATGGQPQHF; CDR3nt: TGTGCCAGCACCGCGACAGGGGGGCAGCCCCAGCATTTT
abundance: .; j_gene: TRBJ1-1; v_gene: TRBV6-5; d_gene: TRBD1; CDR3aa: CASSEQGGWTEAFF; CDR3nt: TGTGCCAGCTCAGAACAGGGGGGATGGACTGAAGCTTTCTTT
abundance: .; j_gene: TRBJ1-2; v_gene: TRBV11-3; d_gene: .; CDR3aa: CASSLGTDYGYTF; CDR3nt: TGTGCCAGCAGCTTAGGGACAGACTATGGCTACACCTTC
abundance: .; j_gene: TRBJ1-1; v_gene: TRBV27; d_gene: .; CDR3aa: CASTRGAYYQNTEAFF; CDR3nt: TGTGCCAGCACCCGCGGGGCGTATTACCAGAACACTGAAGCTTTCTTT
abundance: .; j_gene: TRBJ1-2; v_gene: TRBV10-3; d_gene: TRBD1; CDR3aa: CAISRGFRGPLVYGYTF; CDR3nt: TGTGCCATCAGCCGAGGTTTTAGGGGGCCGCTTGTATATGGCTACACCTTC
abundance: .; j_gene: TRBJ1-1; v_gene: TRBV5-1; d_gene: .; CDR3aa: CASSPRDSGTEAFF; CDR3nt: TGCGCCAGCAGCCCCCGGGACTCAGGCACTGAAGCTTTCTTT
abundance: .; j_gene: TRBJ2-3; v_gene: TRBV29-1; d_gene: TRBD2; CDR3aa: CSVGRIQREGLTDTQYF; CDR3nt: TGCAGCGTTGGACGAATCCAGCGGGAGGGCCTTACAGATACGCAGTATTTT
abundance: .; j_gene: TRBJ1-2; v_gene: TRBV6-1; d_gene: .; CDR3aa: CASSELRPADNPNYGYTF; CDR3nt: TGTGCCAGCAGTGAATTGAGACCAGCAGACAACCCTAACTATGGCTACACCTTC
abundance: .; j_gene: TRBJ1-5; v_gene: TRBV15; d_gene: .; CDR3aa: CATSRGTRWGGNQPQHF; CDR3nt: TGTGCCACCAGCAGAGGGACCAGATGGGGGGGCAATCAGCCCCAGCATTTT
abundance: once; j_gene: TRBJ1-2; v_gene: TRBV5-6; d_gene: .; CDR3aa: CASSLDRADGYTF; CDR3nt: TGTGCCAGCAGCTTGGACAGGGCGGATGGCTACACCTTC
abundance: .; j_gene: TRBJ2-2; v_gene: TRBV4-3; d_gene: TRBD2; CDR3aa: CASSHWTSGSTGELFF; CDR3nt: TGCGCCAGCAGCCATTGGACTAGCGGATCCACCGGGGAGCTGTTTTTT
abundance: .; j_gene: TRBJ1-2; v_gene: TRBV29-1; d_gene: .; CDR3aa: CSVEARANYGYTF; CDR3nt: TGCAGCGTTGAGGCCCGGGCTAACTATGGCTACACCTTC
abundance: once; j_gene: TRBJ2-2; v_gene: TRBV5-6; d_gene: .; CDR3aa: CASSLYVVGGELFF; CDR3nt: TGTGCCAGCAGCTTGTATGTTGTCGGCGGGGAGCTGTTTTTT
abundance: .; j_gene: TRBJ1-2; v_gene: TRBV12-5; d_gene: .; CDR3aa: CASGPPGSTNYGYTF; CDR3nt: TGTGCTAGTGGTCCCCCGGGATCTACTAACTATGGCTACACCTTC
abundance: .; j_gene: TRBJ1-1; v_gene: TRBV9; d_gene: .; CDR3aa: CASSVATDTTAMNTEAFF; CDR3nt: TGTGCCAGCAGCGTAGCTACCGACACAACGGCTATGAACACTGAAGCTTTCTTT
abundance: .; j_gene: TRBJ1-1; v_gene: TRBV5-4; d_gene: .; CDR3aa: CASSLDRGEAFF; CDR3nt: TGTGCCAGCAGCTTGGACCGAGGTGAAGCTTTCTTT
abundance: .; j_gene: TRBJ2-5; v_gene: TRBV4-1; d_gene: TRBD1; CDR3aa: CASSQGTGGEETQYF; CDR3nt: TGCGCCAGCAGCCAAGGGACAGGGGGCGAAGAGACCCAGTACTTC
abundance: .; j_gene: TRBJ2-1; v_gene: TRBV5-1; d_gene: .; CDR3aa: CASSLGSVGLEYNEQFF; CDR3nt: TGCGCCAGCAGCTTGGGGTCTGTGGGACTGGAGTACAATGAGCAGTTCTTC
abundance: .; j_gene: TRBJ2-7; v_gene: TRBV18; d_gene: TRBD1; CDR3aa: CASSPQGQTYEQYF; CDR3nt: TGTGCCAGCTCACCCCAGGGACAGACCTACGAGCAGTACTTC